This TCR beta chain was obtained from a study of shared clonotypes between healthy human individuals. A word on this clone: What it recognizes is unknown.

Naive CD8 cells comprised CD45RO-negative, CCR7-positively selected cells, excluding terminally differentiated effector memory CD45RA+ cells. In the authors' methods: Junction-only sequences without quality scores came from ImmunoSEQ, so filtering differed. The method was immunoSEQ multiplex PCR; TCRdb's version includes in-frame clones alone and lacks a portion of them. Clone size and V and J calls were adopted from that table, with D and trimming inferred from the DNA. The sample contains 1.5 million to 2.5 million clones, 85% to 95% of which appear only once. Germline-derived CDR1 and CDR2 are MNHEY and SMNVEV (reference sequence). With 3 bases removed from V and 1 base from J, the gap between germline ends came to 6 bases. This CDR3 comprises 13 residues. General study results and limits: For naive CD4 cells, around 5% of clonotypes were shared across a handful of donors. Compared with clonotypes that all four donors shared, non-shared clonotypes had lower generation probabilities. Compared with memory subsets, naive subsets generally had larger estimated richness.

This chain links TRBV27 with TRBJ2-5, with a possible D match to TRBD2 (6 bases). The clonotype was recovered from a man between 18 and 35 years old in good health. Specimen: naive CD8+ T cells sorted from blood. The CDR3 coding sequence is TGTGCCAGCAGTTTGACTAGCCAAGAGACCCAGTACTTC. This sequence encodes CASSLTSQETQYF.